These 12 T cell receptor beta chains were all obtained from the same sample, sequenced in a study of cytomegalovirus exposure and HLA in healthy donors. PCR amplification relied on 60 Vbeta primers (plus 13 Jbeta primers). The table came from immunoSEQ multiplex PCR; TCRdb's copy has only in-frame clones and leaves some out. This sample's table has roughly 74,000 clones. Sequenced: PBMCs. The receptors were sampled from a female donor in good health and CMV-seropositive.

The rearrangement uses TRBV7-2 and TRBJ2-1; TRBD2 is a possible D gene (6 bases). Germline V gene sequence: CDR1 SGHTA, CDR2 FQGNSA. V lost 6 bases, J lost 0 bases, and 12 bases lay in between. The CDR3 totals 15 residues. For the CDR3, the DNA is TGTGCCAGCAGTCGTCGGGAGAGCTCCTACAATGAGCAGTTCTTC. This gives the protein CASSRRESSYNEQFF.

The chain employs TRBV19 and TRBJ1-1, with TRBD1 matching over 7 bases. The V gene end was trimmed by 5 bases and the J gene end by 4 bases; junction bases not matched to a gene: 16. Per the germline V gene, CDR1 is LNHDA and CDR2 is SQIVND (reference sequence). There are 17 residues in the CDR3. The DNA for the CDR3 is TGTGCCAGTAGTTTCCTCGCCTCGGGACAGCTGGCCACTGAAGCTTTCTTT. Amino acids: CASSFLASGQLATEAFF. Full variable domain (rest looked up from reference TRBV19 and TRBJ1-1): DGGITQSPKYLFRKEGQNVTLSCEQNLNHDAMYWYRQDPGQGLRLIYYSQIVNDFQKGDIAEGYSVSREKKESFPLTVTSAQKNPTAFYLCASSFLASGQLATEAFFGQGTRLTVV.

The genes are TRBV9 and TRBJ2-2; TRBD2 matches 13 bases. Germline lookup yields CDR1 SGDLS and CDR2 YYNGEE. This CDR3 region has 19 residues. Trimming at V came to 4 bases and at J to 5 bases, leaving 14 bases not matched to a gene. The CDR3 spells CASSFRTSGSQSGTGELFF. The CDR3, as DNA: TGTGCCAGCAGCTTTCGGACTAGCGGGAGCCAGTCGGGGACCGGGGAGCTGTTTTTT.

For the CDR3, the DNA is TGCAGCGTTGAAAAAATAGCGGGAGAGGGGTTCACAGATACGCAGTATTTT. Translation gives CSVEKIAGEGFTDTQYF. The V gene is TRBV29-1, the J gene TRBJ2-3; TRBD2 matches at 9 bases. The germline gives CDR1 SQVTM, CDR2 ANQGSEA. The CDR3 runs to 17 residues. Unmatched junction bases numbered 11, after V lost 2 bases and J lost 2 bases.

The rearrangement links TRBV9 to TRBJ2-7, with D possibly TRBD2 on 6 matching bases. The V gene lost 0 bases and the J gene lost 5 bases, with 12 bases spanning the gap. Germline V gene sequence: CDR1 SGDLS, CDR2 YYNGEE. The CDR3 totals 14 residues. CDR3 region: CASSVESGGDEQYF. The DNA for the CDR3 is TGTGCCAGCAGCGTAGAATCCGGCGGGGACGAGCAGTACTTC.

The chain uses TRBV6-1 and TRBJ1-1, with TRBD1 as a possible D gene (6 bases). V shed 4 bases and J shed 8 bases, with 17 bases lying between them. CDR1 MNHNS and CDR2 SASEGT come from the germline V gene. The CDR3 loop spans 14 amino acids. The CDR3 bases are TGTGCCAGCAGTGGAACAGGGCCCGTCCTGGAAGCTTTCTTT. This translates into CASSGTGPVLEAFF.

For the CDR3, the DNA is TGTGCCAGCAGTGCTGGGGCAGGGATAGCATACGAGCAGTACTTC. This translates into CASSAGAGIAYEQYF. The J gene is TRBJ2-7, the V gene TRBV7-9; weak D call: TRBD1 (5 bases). Germline CDR1 and CDR2: SEHNR and FQNEAQ (reference sequence). Deletions cut 6 bases from V and 4 bases from J, with 19 bases between. The CDR3 has 15 amino acids.

This chain links TRBV7-2 with TRBJ2-5; 7 nucleotides agree with TRBD2. Germline V gene sequence: CDR1 SGHTA, CDR2 FQGNSA. V gave up 3 bases and J gave up 5 bases; unmatched junction bases: 9. The CDR3 is made up of 15 amino acids. This chain's CDR3 is CASSLWAGVGETQYF. CDR3 sequence (DNA): TGTGCCAGCAGCTTGTGGGCGGGAGTTGGTGAGACCCAGTACTTC.

CDR3 in DNA: TGTGCCAGTAGAAGGTATGACGGGGGGAATTACGAGCAGTACTTC. Its translation is CASRRYDGGNYEQYF. The V call is TRBV19, the J call TRBJ2-7; 7 bases are a match to TRBD2. CDR3 size: 15 residues. Germline values: CDR1 LNHDA, CDR2 SQIVND (reference sequence). With 6 bases clipped from V and 4 bases from J, the junction kept 12 bases outside the gene matches.

The V call is TRBV7-3, the J call TRBJ2-3; 9 bases align to TRBD1. With V trimmed by 4 bases and J by 5 bases, 7 bases remained unmatched. Per the germline V gene, CDR1 is SGHTA and CDR2 is FQGTGA. CDR3 size: 15 residues. The CDR3 protein is CASSSQGARGDTQYF. CDR3 DNA: TGTGCCAGCAGCTCACAGGGGGCGCGGGGAGATACGCAGTATTTT.

The chain recombines TRBV5-4 with TRBJ2-3, with 7 bases identical to TRBD2. V shed 2 bases and J 0 bases; nucleotides not matched to a gene: 6. Germline V gene lookup returns CDR1 SGHNT and CDR2 YYREEE (reference sequence). The CDR3 is 16 amino acids. The DNA for the CDR3 is TGTGCCAGCAGCTTTAGCCTAGCGGTTAGCACAGATACGCAGTATTTT. Its protein product is CASSFSLAVSTDTQYF.

The rearrangement links TRBV29-1 to TRBJ1-2; weak D call: TRBD1 (6 bases). This CDR3 contains 13 residues. CDR1 SQVTM and CDR2 ANQGSEA come from the germline V gene. V was clipped by 7 bases and J by 4 bases, with 16 bases between them. DNA for the CDR3: TGCAGCGCCCCAGGGGTGGGGGTCTATGGCTACACCTTC. Translation: CSAPGVGVYGYTF.